The 10 T cell receptor beta chains presented below share a single source sample, sequenced in a study of T cells in tuberculosis. Sorting used thawed, overnight-rested PBMC stained with anti-CD3, a viability dye and GMM-loaded CD1B tetramer. C32 glucose monomycolate from Rhodococcus equi was loaded onto the CD1B tetramers. Sequenced by immunoSEQ multiplex PCR; TCRdb stores in-frame clones only, minus some. Of some 90,000 clones listed, under 95% were seen once; the top ten hold 1.5% to 2%. Sample: CD1b-GMM tetramer-negative cells sorted from PBMCs. These receptors were collected from an adult woman with latent tuberculosis.

This clone has more than one count but fewer than ten. This chain joins TRBV7-9 and TRBJ1-5; D not resolved. Trimming left V 3 bases short and J 7 bases short, with 13 bases between. CDR1 is SEHNR, CDR2 FQNEAQ, per germline (reference sequence). This CDR3 region has 14 residues. The CDR3 nucleotides are TGTGCCAGCAGCTTCCTTGGAGATGGGCAGCCCCAGCATTTT. Translated, it gives CASSFLGDGQPQHF. The complete variable domain, with remaining parts taken from reference TRBV7-9 and TRBJ1-5, reads DTGVSQNPRHKITKRGQNVTFRCDPISEHNRLYWYRQTLGQGPEFLTYFQNEAQLEKSRLLSDRFSAERPKGSFSTLEIQRTEQGDSAMYLCASSFLGDGQPQHFGDGTRLSIL.

V gene TRBV30 combines with J gene TRBJ1-1; D gene ambiguous. CDR1 is GTSNPN, CDR2 SVGIG, per germline (reference sequence). V lost 0 bases and J lost 1, with 6 bases in between. The CDR3 runs 13 residues. CDR3 nucleotide sequence: TGTGCCTGGAGTGTTCAGTCGAACACTGAAGCTTTCTTT. Its protein is CAWSVQSNTEAFF. Using reference TRBV30 and TRBJ1-1 for the parts outside the CDR3, the full variable domain is SQTIHQWPATLVQPVGSPLSLECTVEGTSNPNLYWYRQAAGRGLQLLFYSVGIGQISSEVPQNLSASRPQDRQFILSSKKLLLSDSGFYLCAWSVQSNTEAFFGQGTRLTVV.

The V and J genes are TRBV23-1 and TRBJ2-2; TRBD2 matches at 9 bases. TRBV23-1 is an open reading frame, and its role is uncertain. V was pared by 10 bases and J by 5 bases, with 11 bases of the junction left unmatched. The CDR3 covers 15 residues. This CDR3 reads CAIPSTSGKTGELFF. The CDR3 nucleotides read TGCGCCATCCCGTCGACTAGCGGTAAGACCGGGGAGCTGTTTTTT.

The chain employs TRBV7-9 and TRBJ2-1, with TRBD2 matching over 13 bases. This CDR3 has 17 amino acids. The junction had 8 bases not matched to a gene; V was cut back by 9 bases and J by 0 bases. Germline V CDR1 and CDR2: SEHNR, FQNEAQ (reference sequence). The CDR3 is CARSGTSGESSYNEQFF. The DNA for the CDR3 is TGTGCCAGATCCGGGACTAGCGGGGAAAGCTCCTACAATGAGCAGTTCTTC.

V usage is TRBV29-1 and J usage is TRBJ1-2; 9 nucleotides line up with TRBD1. The J segment lost 5 bases and the V segment lost 7 bases, leaving 8 bases of the junction unmatched. The CDR3 has 13 residues. Germline CDR1 reads SQVTM; CDR2 reads ANQGSEA. Here the CDR3 DNA reads TGCAGCGATACTTCCGGGACAGGGTATGGCTACACCTTC. Translating gives CSDTSGTGYGYTF. Full variable domain (missing parts from reference TRBV29-1 and TRBJ1-2): SAVISQKPSRDICQRGTSLTIQCQVDSQVTMMFWYRQQPGQSLTLIATANQGSEATYESGFVIDKFPISRPNLTFSTLTVSNMSPEDSSIYLCSDTSGTGYGYTFGSGTRLTVV.

This chain links TRBV7-2 with TRBJ2-5; D unclear. Deletions cut 4 bases from V and 4 bases from J, with 13 bases between. Per germline, CDR1 SGHTA and CDR2 FQGNSA. CDR3 size: 14 residues. In DNA form, the CDR3 reads TGTGCCAGCAGCTCCGTTGGTAGGAGAGAGACCCAGTACTTC. It translates to CASSSVGRRETQYF. The full variable domain, with the rest looked up from reference TRBV7-2 and TRBJ2-5, is GAGVSQSPSNKVTEKGKDVELRCDPISGHTALYWYRQSLGQGLEFLIYFQGNSAPDKSGLPSDRFSAERTGGSVSTLTIQRTQQEDSAVYLCASSSVGRRETQYFGPGTRLLVL.

This clone was detected once. The CDR3 loop is CASSRGPKGLAGATGELFF. The CDR3 DNA is TGTGCCAGCAGCCGGGGCCCCAAGGGACTAGCGGGTGCGACCGGGGAGCTGTTTTTT. The chain uses TRBV7-3 and TRBJ2-2; 12 positions match TRBD2. CDR3 length equals 19 residues. Germline-derived CDR1 and CDR2 are SGHTA and FQGTGA. J lost 5 bases, V lost 5 bases, and 15 bases had no gene match. Combining the CDR3 with reference TRBV7-3 and TRBJ2-2 gives the whole variable domain GAGVSQTPSNKVTEKGKYVELRCDPISGHTALYWYRQSLGQGPEFLIYFQGTGAADDSGLPNDRFFAVRPEGSVSTLKIQRTERGDSAVYLCASSRGPKGLAGATGELFFGEGSRLTVL.

V gene TRBV2 combines with J gene TRBJ2-7; TRBD1 agrees at 9 bases. With 5 bases clipped from V and 0 bases from J, the junction kept 5 bases outside the gene matches. Germline CDR1 is SNHLY and CDR2 is FYNNEI. CDR3 length: 15 amino acids. The CDR3 coding sequence is TGTGCCAGCAGTAACCAACAGGGGGCCTCCTACGAGCAGTACTTC. Its protein product is CASSNQQGASYEQYF.

In DNA form, the CDR3 reads TGTGCCAGCAGTGACCAGGGAGGAACCTACACCGGGGAGCTGTTTTTT. Its protein is CASSDQGGTYTGELFF. The V call is TRBV6-4, the J call TRBJ2-2; the D gene is possibly TRBD2 (6 bases). The CDR3 extends over 16 amino acids. CDR1 is MRHNA, CDR2 SNTAGT, per germline. Trimming shortened V by 2 bases and J by 3 bases, and 13 bases separated the two germline ends.

V usage is TRBV18 and J usage is TRBJ2-1; 8 nucleotides align to TRBD2. With V trimmed by 0 bases and J by 2 bases, 6 bases remained unmatched. The germline CDR1 and CDR2 sequences are KGHSH and LQKENI. This CDR3 has 17 amino acids. The CDR3 nucleotides read TGTGCCAGCTCACCACCGGTCGGGGGGGCCCCCTACAATGAGCAGTTCTTC. It yields the protein CASSPPVGGAPYNEQFF.